This TCR beta chain was obtained from a study of blood T cell repertoires in COVID-19. V gave up 6 bases and J gave up 9 bases, with 12 bases separating them. The CDR3 consists of 12 residues. Using immunoSEQ multiplex PCR, the repertoire was profiled, and TCRdb retains in-frame clones only, with some absent. This table has about 88,000 clones, 90% appearing once. This TCR was sampled from a man aged 55 to 70 with acute or convalescent COVID-19. V gene TRBV12-3 or TRBV12-4 combines with J gene TRBJ2-1; possible D gene TRBD2, 5 bases. The sequencing sample was made of peripheral blood. Here the CDR3 DNA reads TGTGCCAGCAGCTCGGGATTCGGTGAGCAGTTCTTC. Its protein is CASSSGFGEQFF.